This TCR beta chain stems from a study of blood T cells in healthy people across ages. Study-wide points: Donors of long life had a larger count of naive CD4+ cells and greater diversity than aged donors. Unknown CMV status may confound age-related changes in expanded clones.

With a J-beta primer mix and a sample-barcoded 5' primer, a second PCR ran roughly 7 to 11 cycles. TCRdb fed the 5' RACE reads into MiXCR, producing one record per CDR3 protein. The sample consists of 1.4 million or so distinct CDR3 sequences, approximately 43% of them appearing once. For this clonotype: The antigen is undetermined.

The germline gives CDR1 GTSNPN, CDR2 SVGIG (reference sequence). V trimming: 5 bases; J trimming: 6 bases; junction bases outside the gene matches: 6. CDR3 size: 13 residues. The chain has TRBV30 and TRBJ2-2; 7 bases align to TRBD2. This sequence was found in a woman aged 18-30 years in good health. Sequences were obtained from blood. For the CDR3, the DNA is TGTGCCTGGGATCGACTAGCATCCGGGGAGCTGTTTTTT. Translated, it gives CAWDRLASGELFF.